Listed below are T cell receptor beta chains from one sample, sequenced in a study of CD8+ T cells in alopecia areata. Some clones are missing from TCRdb's copy, which holds only in-frame ones; the method was immunoSEQ multiplex PCR. The table records some 220,000 clones, more than 45% of them present only once. The source was CD4+ T cells sorted from blood, collected at week 4, from a patient treated with tofacitinib. The origin of the receptors is a human donor with alopecia areata. CDR3s include the opening cysteine and the closing phenylalanine or tryptophan. D genes are given only for firm matches. Size values are once, few and many counts, or a class for expanded clones, and some rows have none.

DNA	CDR3	V	D	length	J	size
TGCGCCAGCAGCCCGGGTGGGGAGAGAGCGTATGGCTACACCTTC	CASSPGGERAYGYTF	TRBV5-1	.	15	TRBJ1-2	.
TGTGCCAGCAGCTTAGGCGGTAGGGGAAGCTCCTACAATGAGCAGTTCTTC	CASSLGGRGSSYNEQFF	TRBV13	.	17	TRBJ2-1	.
TGTGCCAGCAGCGTAGCTGGGTCTAGCGGGGTCTACGAGCAGTACTTC	CASSVAGSSGVYEQYF	TRBV9	TRBD2	16	TRBJ2-7	.
TGTGCCACCAGCAGAGACAGATCGGTTAATCAGCCCCAGCATTTT	CATSRDRSVNQPQHF	TRBV15	.	15	TRBJ1-5	.
TGTGCCAGCTTGGGCACAGAATATAATTCACCCCTCCACTTT	CASLGTEYNSPLHF	TRBV25-1	.	14	TRBJ1-6	few
TGTGCCACCAGCGCGGGGACCTCTGGGGCCAACGTCCTGACTTTC	CATSAGTSGANVLTF	TRBV15	.	15	TRBJ2-6	few
TGTGCCTGGAGTGTACCTAAGACAGGGTTTACCGGGGAGCTGTTTTTT	CAWSVPKTGFTGELFF	TRBV30	TRBD1	16	TRBJ2-2	.
TGCAGCGTTGGCGGCAGGCTAAAGAACTATGGCTACACCTTC	CSVGGRLKNYGYTF	TRBV29-1	.	14	TRBJ1-2	.
TGTGCCAGCAGCGCATCCCAAGAGACCCAGTACTTC	CASSASQETQYF	TRBV9	.	12	TRBJ2-5	.
TGCGCCAGCAGCTTGTTTTCCGGGGCCAACGTCCTGACTTTC	CASSLFSGANVLTF	TRBV5-1	.	14	TRBJ2-6	few
TGTGCCAGTGGGGAGGGGGCGAAGGAGACCCAGTACTTC	CASGEGAKETQYF	TRBV19	.	13	TRBJ2-5	.
TGTGCCAGCAGCCGACAGGGAGTATCCACAGATACGCAGTATTTT	CASSRQGVSTDTQYF	TRBV6-5	TRBD1	15	TRBJ2-3	.
TGCAGCGTTGAAGATCTTCTAGCGGGGACGAACAATGAGCAGTTCTTC	CSVEDLLAGTNNEQFF	TRBV29-1	TRBD2	16	TRBJ2-1	.
TGTGCCAGTAGTTGGGGACGACAGGACAAGATCTACGAGCAGTACTTC	CASSWGRQDKIYEQYF	TRBV19	.	16	TRBJ2-7	.
TGTGCCTGGAGGGCCGGACAGGGAGGGTATGGCTACACCTTC	CAWRAGQGGYGYTF	TRBV30	TRBD1	14	TRBJ1-2	.
TGTGCCTGGAGTACAGGGGGTGGCTACACCTTC	CAWSTGGGYTF	TRBV30	TRBD1	11	TRBJ1-2	.
TGCAGCGTTGATGGAGACTATGGCTACACCTTC	CSVDGDYGYTF	TRBV29-1	.	11	TRBJ1-2	.
TGTGCCAGCTCACCAAAAATCGAAGCAAACCGGGATGGCTACACCTTC	CASSPKIEANRDGYTF	TRBV18	.	16	TRBJ1-2	many
TGTGCCTGTCCTTTGGACAGCCTCACAGATACGCAGTATTTT	CACPLDSLTDTQYF	TRBV30	.	14	TRBJ2-3	few
TGTGCCACCAGACAGGAGATTGTTAAGGGAGCTTTCTTT	CATRQEIVKGAFF	TRBV6-1	.	13	TRBJ1-1	.
TGTGCCACCAGCACGACAGGGAGAAATGAAAAACTGTTTTTT	CATSTTGRNEKLFF	TRBV15	TRBD1	14	TRBJ1-4	.
TGTGCCAGCAGCTCAGACTTTGGCGGAAACACCATATATTTT	CASSSDFGGNTIYF	TRBV5-6	.	14	TRBJ1-3	.
TGTGCCAGCAGCCCGGATGGGAAGCGGGGGGTTCAGTTCTTC	CASSPDGKRGVQFF	TRBV7-2	TRBD2	14	TRBJ2-1	few
TGTGCCAGCTCACCCGTAGGACAGAACATGAACACTGAAGCTTTCTTT	CASSPVGQNMNTEAFF	TRBV18	.	16	TRBJ1-1	few
TGTGCCAGCAGTTCTAACATAGATGAAAAACTGTTTTTT	CASSSNIDEKLFF	TRBV6-5	.	13	TRBJ1-4	.
TGCGCCAGCAGCCAAGGGGACAGGGGAAGGAACACTGAAGCTTTCTTT	CASSQGDRGRNTEAFF	TRBV4-3	TRBD1	16	TRBJ1-1	few